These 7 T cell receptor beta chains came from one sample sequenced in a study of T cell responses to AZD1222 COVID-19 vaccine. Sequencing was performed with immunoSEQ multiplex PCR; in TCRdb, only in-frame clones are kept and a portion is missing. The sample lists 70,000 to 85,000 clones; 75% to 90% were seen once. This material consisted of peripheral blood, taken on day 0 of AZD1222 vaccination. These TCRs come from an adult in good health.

The CDR3: CASTLLGGTDTQYF. The CDR3 DNA is TGTGCCAGCACCCTACTTGGCGGCACAGATACGCAGTATTTT. This sequence joins TRBV7-2 and TRBJ2-3; no clear D gene. This CDR3 is 14 amino acids long. CDR1 and CDR2 from the germline V gene are SGHTA and FQGNSA. Trimming cost V 7 bases and J 1 base, with 12 bases left between them.

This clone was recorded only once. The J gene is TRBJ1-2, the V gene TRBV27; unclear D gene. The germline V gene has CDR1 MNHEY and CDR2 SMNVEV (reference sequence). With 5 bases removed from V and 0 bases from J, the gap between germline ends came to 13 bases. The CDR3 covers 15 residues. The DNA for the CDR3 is TGTGCCAGCAGTCGCGGGAGGGCCACTAACTATGGCTACACCTTC. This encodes CASSRGRATNYGYTF.

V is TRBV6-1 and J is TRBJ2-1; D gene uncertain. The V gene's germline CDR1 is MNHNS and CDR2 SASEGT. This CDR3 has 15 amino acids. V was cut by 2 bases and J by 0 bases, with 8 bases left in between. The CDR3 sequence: CASSETQNSYNEQFF. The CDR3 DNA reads TGTGCCAGCAGTGAAACACAGAACTCCTACAATGAGCAGTTCTTC.

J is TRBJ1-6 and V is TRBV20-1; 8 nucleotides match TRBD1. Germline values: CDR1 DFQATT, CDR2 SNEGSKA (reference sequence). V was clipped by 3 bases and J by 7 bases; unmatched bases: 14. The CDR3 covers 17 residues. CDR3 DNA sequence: TGCAGTGCTAGTCAGGGGGCTCCAATATCGTTAAATTCACCCCTCCACTTT. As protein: CSASQGAPISLNSPLHF.

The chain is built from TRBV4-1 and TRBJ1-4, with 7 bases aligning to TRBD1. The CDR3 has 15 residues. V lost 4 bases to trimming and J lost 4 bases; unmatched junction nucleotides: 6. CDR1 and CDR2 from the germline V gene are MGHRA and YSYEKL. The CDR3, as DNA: TGCGCCAGCAGCCCACAGGGACAGTATAATGAAAAACTGTTTTTT. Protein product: CASSPQGQYNEKLFF.

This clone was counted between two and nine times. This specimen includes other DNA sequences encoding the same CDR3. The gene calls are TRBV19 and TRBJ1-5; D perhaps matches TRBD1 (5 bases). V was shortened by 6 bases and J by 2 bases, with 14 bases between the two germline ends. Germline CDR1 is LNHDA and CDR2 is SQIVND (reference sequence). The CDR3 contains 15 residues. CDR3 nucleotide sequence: TGTGCCAGTAGCAAGGGGAGTATAGGCAATCAGCCCCAGCATTTT. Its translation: CASSKGSIGNQPQHF.

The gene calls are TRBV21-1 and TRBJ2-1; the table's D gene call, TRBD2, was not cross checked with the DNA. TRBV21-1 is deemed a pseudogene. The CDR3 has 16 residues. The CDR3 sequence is CASKTPGLAGNNEQFF. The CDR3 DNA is TGTGCCAGCAAGACCCCGGGACTAGCGGGTAACAATGAGCAGTTCTTC.